Listed below are T cell receptor beta chains from one sample, sequenced in a study of cytomegalovirus exposure and HLA in healthy donors. Repertoires were generated with immunoSEQ multiplex PCR, while TCRdb's copy carries only in-frame clones and drops some. The sample shows 100,000 to 150,000 clones, more than 60% of them seen only once. Sequenced: PBMCs. The receptor set was obtained from a woman between 40 and 55 years old in good health and CMV-seropositive. The CDR3 runs from the conserved cysteine through the conserved F or W. Fields, in order: CDR3 protein, CDR3 DNA, J gene, V gene, clone size, D gene. D genes are given only for firm matches. Size is stated for part of the rows, as once, few or many counts, or as a class when the clone is expanded.

CDR3aa: CAWSVLKYLGVYTF
CDR3nt: TGTGCCTGGAGTGTACTTAAGTATCTGGGCGTCTACACCTTC
j_gene: TRBJ1-2
v_gene: TRBV30
abundance: few
d_gene: .

CDR3aa: CASSLRTGNTEAFF
CDR3nt: TGCGCCAGCAGCCTAAGGACAGGGAACACTGAAGCTTTCTTT
j_gene: TRBJ1-1
v_gene: TRBV5-1
abundance: once
d_gene: TRBD1

CDR3aa: CASRFWGPSLAGVSYEQYF
CDR3nt: TGTGCAAGTCGCTTCTGGGGGCCCTCTCTAGCGGGAGTCTCCTACGAGCAGTACTTC
j_gene: TRBJ2-7
v_gene: TRBV12-2
abundance: .
d_gene: .

CDR3aa: CASSLAPGSNYGYTF
CDR3nt: TGTGCCAGCAGCTTAGCCCCAGGCTCTAACTATGGCTACACCTTC
j_gene: TRBJ1-2
v_gene: TRBV7-2
abundance: .
d_gene: .

CDR3aa: CASSLDPNREISSF
CDR3nt: TGCGCCAGCAGTTTGGACCCGAACAGGGAGATCTCCTCCTTC
j_gene: TRBJ2-7
v_gene: TRBV5-1
abundance: .
d_gene: .

CDR3aa: CASSLASGRAFRNEQFF
CDR3nt: TGTGCCAGCAGCTTGGCCAGCGGGAGGGCCTTTCGCAATGAGCAGTTCTTC
j_gene: TRBJ2-1
v_gene: TRBV5-6
abundance: .
d_gene: TRBD2

CDR3aa: CASRLAGGNEQYF
CDR3nt: TGTGCCAGCAGACTAGCGGGAGGGAACGAGCAGTACTTC
j_gene: TRBJ2-7
v_gene: TRBV19
abundance: .
d_gene: TRBD2

CDR3aa: CASSLGQGYHEQYF
CDR3nt: TGTGCCAGCAGCTTAGGACAGGGGTACCACGAGCAGTACTTC
j_gene: TRBJ2-7
v_gene: TRBV11-3
abundance: .
d_gene: TRBD1

CDR3aa: CASSLGGQAYEQYF
CDR3nt: TGTGCCAGCAGTTTAGGAGGACAGGCCTACGAGCAGTACTTC
j_gene: TRBJ2-7
v_gene: TRBV28
abundance: .
d_gene: TRBD1

CDR3aa: CASSIGLLGELFF
CDR3nt: TGTGCCAGTAGTATAGGCCTACTCGGGGAGCTGTTTTTT
j_gene: TRBJ2-2
v_gene: TRBV19
abundance: .
d_gene: .

CDR3aa: CASGMDMNTGELFF
CDR3nt: TGTGCTAGTGGCATGGACATGAACACCGGGGAGCTGTTTTTT
j_gene: TRBJ2-2
v_gene: TRBV12-5
abundance: .
d_gene: .

CDR3aa: CASSRQGENTEAFF
CDR3nt: TGTGCCAGCAGTCGACAGGGGGAGAACACTGAAGCTTTCTTT
j_gene: TRBJ1-1
v_gene: TRBV6-5
abundance: once
d_gene: TRBD1

CDR3aa: CSVEDGGETQYF
CDR3nt: TGCAGCGTTGAAGACGGCGGGGAGACCCAGTACTTC
j_gene: TRBJ2-5
v_gene: TRBV29-1
abundance: .
d_gene: .

CDR3aa: CASSLTGTRKNNEQFF
CDR3nt: TGTGCCAGCAGTCTCACTGGGACTAGAAAAAACAATGAGCAGTTCTTC
j_gene: TRBJ2-1
v_gene: TRBV5-6
abundance: .
d_gene: TRBD2

CDR3aa: CSAREGYTF
CDR3nt: TGCAGTGCTAGGGAGGGCTACACCTTC
j_gene: TRBJ1-2
v_gene: TRBV20-1
abundance: few
d_gene: .

CDR3aa: CASSLSPGLAGLDEQFF
CDR3nt: TGTGCCAGCAGCTTGTCACCGGGACTAGCGGGATTGGATGAGCAGTTCTTC
j_gene: TRBJ2-1
v_gene: TRBV7-9
abundance: .
d_gene: TRBD2

CDR3aa: CASKGVGRGRETQYF
CDR3nt: TGTGCCAGTAAAGGAGTGGGGAGGGGGAGGGAGACCCAGTACTTC
j_gene: TRBJ2-5
v_gene: TRBV19
abundance: once
d_gene: .

CDR3aa: CALGQGKGYTF
CDR3nt: TGTGCCCTGGGACAGGGGAAGGGCTACACCTTC
j_gene: TRBJ1-2
v_gene: TRBV28
abundance: .
d_gene: TRBD1

CDR3aa: CATSSWEGGPTEQYF
CDR3nt: TGTGCCACCAGTTCTTGGGAGGGAGGGCCCACCGAGCAGTACTTC
j_gene: TRBJ2-7
v_gene: TRBV15
abundance: .
d_gene: TRBD2

CDR3aa: CASSREGGEQYF
CDR3nt: TGTGCCAGCAGTAGAGAAGGGGGCGAGCAGTACTTC
j_gene: TRBJ2-7
v_gene: TRBV9
abundance: .
d_gene: .

CDR3aa: CASSAYGGSTGELFF
CDR3nt: TGTGCCAGCAGCGCATACGGCGGGAGTACCGGGGAGCTGTTTTTT
j_gene: TRBJ2-2
v_gene: TRBV9
abundance: .
d_gene: TRBD2

CDR3aa: CASSLPGANIQYF
CDR3nt: TGTGCCAGCAGCTTACCAGGGGCAAACATTCAGTACTTC
j_gene: TRBJ2-4
v_gene: TRBV11-2
abundance: .
d_gene: .

CDR3aa: CASSSSDREGNTQYF
CDR3nt: TGTGCCAGCAGCTCATCCGACAGGGAAGGAAATACGCAGTATTTT
j_gene: TRBJ2-3
v_gene: TRBV7-3
abundance: few
d_gene: TRBD1

CDR3aa: CATSGGADGNTIYF
CDR3nt: TGTGCCACCTCCGGAGGGGCAGACGGAAACACCATATATTTT
j_gene: TRBJ1-3
v_gene: TRBV15
abundance: once
d_gene: .

CDR3aa: CASSSGRAPATNEKLFF
CDR3nt: TGTGCCAGCAGCTCCGGCAGGGCCCCTGCAACTAATGAAAAACTGTTTTTT
j_gene: TRBJ1-4
v_gene: TRBV7-2
abundance: .
d_gene: .

CDR3aa: CASSLRGGTGGPNTEAFF
CDR3nt: TGTGCCAGCAGCTTAAGGGGGGGGACAGGGGGCCCGAACACTGAAGCTTTCTTT
j_gene: TRBJ1-1
v_gene: TRBV7-9
abundance: .
d_gene: TRBD1

CDR3aa: CASSPLLEQLF
CDR3nt: TGTGCCAGCAGTCCCCTTCTGGAGCAGCTCTTC
j_gene: TRBJ2-1
v_gene: TRBV28
abundance: .
d_gene: .

CDR3aa: CAILSTGTGGYEQYF
CDR3nt: TGCGCCATCCTTTCCACCGGGACAGGGGGCTACGAGCAGTACTTC
j_gene: TRBJ2-7
v_gene: TRBV10-2
abundance: .
d_gene: TRBD1

CDR3aa: CASSYRDRGSYEQYF
CDR3nt: TGTGCCAGCAGTTACCGGGACAGGGGCTCCTACGAGCAGTACTTC
j_gene: TRBJ2-7
v_gene: TRBV6-5
abundance: few
d_gene: TRBD1

CDR3aa: CASSLKGTGGYEQYF
CDR3nt: TGTGCTAGCAGCTTAAAAGGGACAGGGGGCTACGAGCAGTACTTC
j_gene: TRBJ2-7
v_gene: TRBV7-7
abundance: .
d_gene: TRBD1

CDR3aa: CASSPRDRGSPNEKLFF
CDR3nt: TGTGCCAGCTCACCCCGGGACAGGGGCTCTCCTAATGAAAAACTGTTTTTT
j_gene: TRBJ1-4
v_gene: TRBV18
abundance: few
d_gene: TRBD1

CDR3aa: CASSHLETGIANTGELFF
CDR3nt: TGTGCCAGCAGCCACCTAGAGACAGGTATCGCGAACACCGGGGAGCTGTTTTTT
j_gene: TRBJ2-2
v_gene: TRBV4-2
abundance: .
d_gene: .

CDR3aa: CASRGLAKETQYF
CDR3nt: TGTGCCAGCAGAGGACTAGCTAAAGAGACCCAGTACTTC
j_gene: TRBJ2-5
v_gene: TRBV7-8
abundance: .
d_gene: TRBD2

CDR3aa: CASSFSSGGSGNTIYF
CDR3nt: TGTGCCAGCAGCTTCTCGTCAGGGGGCTCTGGAAACACCATATATTTT
j_gene: TRBJ1-3
v_gene: TRBV7-9
abundance: .
d_gene: TRBD1

CDR3aa: CSAMGGTVQETQYF
CDR3nt: TGCAGCGCGATGGGCGGGACAGTCCAAGAGACCCAGTACTTC
j_gene: TRBJ2-5
v_gene: TRBV29-1
abundance: once
d_gene: .

CDR3aa: CAWSGHRDYNEQFF
CDR3nt: TGTGCCTGGAGTGGACACCGGGACTACAATGAGCAGTTCTTC
j_gene: TRBJ2-1
v_gene: TRBV30
abundance: .
d_gene: .

CDR3aa: CSVEDRSLNTEAFF
CDR3nt: TGCAGCGTTGAAGACAGGTCTTTGAACACTGAAGCTTTCTTT
j_gene: TRBJ1-1
v_gene: TRBV29-1
abundance: .
d_gene: .

CDR3aa: CASSEGTGEADTQYF
CDR3nt: TGTGCCAGCAGTGAAGGAACAGGGGAGGCAGATACGCAGTATTTT
j_gene: TRBJ2-3
v_gene: TRBV6-4
abundance: few
d_gene: .

CDR3aa: CASGFLNEQFF
CDR3nt: TGTGCTAGTGGTTTCCTAAATGAGCAGTTCTTC
j_gene: TRBJ2-1
v_gene: TRBV12-5
abundance: .
d_gene: .

CDR3aa: CASSAGLTSVYEQYF
CDR3nt: TGTGCCAGCAGCGCCGGGCTGACTAGCGTCTACGAGCAGTACTTC
j_gene: TRBJ2-7
v_gene: TRBV11-2
abundance: .
d_gene: TRBD2

CDR3aa: CAILAGDGPGRGYTF
CDR3nt: TGTGCCATCCTCGCGGGAGACGGGCCGGGTCGGGGCTACACCTTC
j_gene: TRBJ1-2
v_gene: TRBV19
abundance: .
d_gene: .

CDR3aa: CASSFSPGVETQYF
CDR3nt: TGTGCCAGCAGCTTCAGTCCGGGGGTTGAGACCCAGTACTTC
j_gene: TRBJ2-5
v_gene: TRBV11-1
abundance: .
d_gene: .

CDR3aa: CASSRGTGDEAFF
CDR3nt: TGCGCCAGCAGCCGGGGGACAGGAGATGAAGCTTTCTTT
j_gene: TRBJ1-1
v_gene: TRBV5-1
abundance: few
d_gene: TRBD1